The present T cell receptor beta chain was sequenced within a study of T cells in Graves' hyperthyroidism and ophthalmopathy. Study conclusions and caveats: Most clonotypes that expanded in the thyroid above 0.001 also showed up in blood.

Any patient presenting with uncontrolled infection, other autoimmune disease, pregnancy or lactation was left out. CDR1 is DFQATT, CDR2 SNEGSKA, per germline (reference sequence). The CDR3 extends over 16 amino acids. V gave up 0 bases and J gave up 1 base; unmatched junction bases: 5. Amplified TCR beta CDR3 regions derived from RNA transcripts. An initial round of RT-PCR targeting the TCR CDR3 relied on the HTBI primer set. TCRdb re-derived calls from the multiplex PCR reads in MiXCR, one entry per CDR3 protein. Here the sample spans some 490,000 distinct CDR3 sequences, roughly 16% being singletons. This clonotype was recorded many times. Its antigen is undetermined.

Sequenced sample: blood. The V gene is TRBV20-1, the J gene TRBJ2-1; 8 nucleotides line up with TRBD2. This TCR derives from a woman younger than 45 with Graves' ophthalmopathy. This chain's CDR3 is CSARDTQRGSYNEQFF. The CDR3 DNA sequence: TGCAGTGCTAGAGATACCCAGCGGGGGTCCTACAATGAGCAGTTCTTC.